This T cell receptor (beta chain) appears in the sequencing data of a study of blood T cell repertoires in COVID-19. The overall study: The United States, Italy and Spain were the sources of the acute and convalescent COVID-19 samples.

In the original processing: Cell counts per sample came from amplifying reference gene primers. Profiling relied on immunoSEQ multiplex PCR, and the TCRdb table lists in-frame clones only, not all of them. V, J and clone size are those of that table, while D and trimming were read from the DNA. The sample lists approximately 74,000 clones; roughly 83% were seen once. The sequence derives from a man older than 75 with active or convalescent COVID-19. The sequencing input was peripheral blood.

CDR3 DNA sequence: TGCAGCGTTGTGGGGACAGGGTATAGCACAGATACGCAGTATTTT. Amino acid sequence: CSVVGTGYSTDTQYF. The chain is built from TRBV29-1 and TRBJ2-3, with 9 bases aligning to TRBD1. Per the germline V gene, CDR1 is SQVTM and CDR2 is ANQGSEA. The J segment lost 0 bases and the V segment lost 4 bases, leaving 5 bases of the junction unmatched. The CDR3 has 15 amino acids.